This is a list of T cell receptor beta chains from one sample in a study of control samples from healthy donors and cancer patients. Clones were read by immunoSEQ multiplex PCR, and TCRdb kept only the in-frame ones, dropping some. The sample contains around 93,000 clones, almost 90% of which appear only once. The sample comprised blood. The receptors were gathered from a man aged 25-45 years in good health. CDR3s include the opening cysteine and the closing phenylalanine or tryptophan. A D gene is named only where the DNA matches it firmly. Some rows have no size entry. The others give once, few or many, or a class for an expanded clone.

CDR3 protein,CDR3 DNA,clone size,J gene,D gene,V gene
CASSGGDRGYEQYF,TGCGCCAGCAGCGGCGGGGACAGGGGCTACGAGCAGTACTTC,NA,TRBJ2-7,TRBD1,TRBV5-1
CASSLSWWWGTNYGYTF,TGTGCCAGCAGTTTATCCTGGTGGTGGGGAACTAACTATGGCTACACCTTC,NA,TRBJ1-2,NA,TRBV28
CASSVGGGNTGELFF,TGTGCCAGCAGCGTAGGCGGGGGCAACACCGGGGAGCTGTTTTTT,NA,TRBJ2-2,NA,TRBV9
CASSILTGGQGSNSPLHF,TGTGCCAGCAGTATTCTTACGGGTGGACAGGGGTCGAATTCACCCCTCCACTTT,once,TRBJ1-6,TRBD1,TRBV2
CASSLDPPRLSYNEQFF,TGTGCCAGCAGCTTAGATCCTCCCCGACTCAGTTACAATGAGCAGTTCTTC,NA,TRBJ2-1,NA,TRBV11-3
CASSFTAGEPYEQYF,TGTGCCAGCAGCTTCACTGCGGGAGAACCCTACGAGCAGTACTTC,NA,TRBJ2-7,TRBD2,TRBV11-2
CASSISGVYNEQFF,TGTGCCAGCAGTATTAGCGGGGTCTACAATGAGCAGTTCTTC,NA,TRBJ2-1,TRBD2,TRBV6-7
CASSFGGRGTEAFF,TGTGCCAGCAGCTTCGGGGGGCGCGGGACTGAAGCTTTCTTT,NA,TRBJ1-1,NA,TRBV7-9
CASRRLAGHQDVQFF,TGTGCCAGCAGGCGACTAGCGGGTCACCAGGACGTGCAGTTCTTC,NA,TRBJ2-1,TRBD2,TRBV6-6
CASRINTDTGELFF,TGTGCCAGCAGGATCAATACGGACACCGGGGAGCTGTTTTTT,NA,TRBJ2-2,NA,TRBV11-2
CATSDLKVQGQGFTGELFF,TGTGCCACCAGTGATTTGAAGGTCCAGGGACAGGGGTTTACCGGGGAGCTGTTTTTT,NA,TRBJ2-2,TRBD1,TRBV24-1
CASSEVRVRGETQYF,TGTGCCAGCAGTGAGGTCCGGGTAAGGGGGGAGACCCAGTACTTC,NA,TRBJ2-5,NA,TRBV2
CASTLGGTLSHNEQFF,TGTGCCAGCACGTTAGGCGGGACTCTTTCACACAATGAGCAGTTCTTC,NA,TRBJ2-1,NA,TRBV28
CASSLELVGGGGDNEQFF,TGTGCCAGCAGCTTGGAACTAGTCGGCGGAGGGGGAGACAATGAGCAGTTCTTC,NA,TRBJ2-1,NA,TRBV11-3
CAISDLAAKGNNEQFF,TGTGCCATCAGCGACTTAGCCGCGAAAGGGAACAATGAGCAGTTCTTC,NA,TRBJ2-1,NA,TRBV10-3
CASSQDRNRVRDTQYF,TGCGCCAGCAGCCAAGATCGGAACAGGGTGAGAGATACGCAGTATTTT,NA,TRBJ2-3,NA,TRBV4-3
CASYSGSSTDTQYF,TGTGCCAGCTATAGCGGGTCGAGCACAGATACGCAGTATTTT,NA,TRBJ2-3,TRBD2,TRBV7-9
CASSPGTSGIDTQYF,TGTGCCAGCAGCCCAGGGACTAGCGGGATAGATACGCAGTATTTT,NA,TRBJ2-3,TRBD2,TRBV5-4
CASSPQPSNQPQHF,TGTGCCAGCTCCCCACAACCTAGCAATCAGCCCCAGCATTTT,NA,TRBJ1-5,NA,TRBV18
CATLLAGVGGYTF,TGTGCCACCCTTTTGGCGGGTGTGGGAGGCTACACCTTC,NA,TRBJ1-2,NA,TRBV6-5
CASSLTGYRNYGYTF,TGTGCCAGCAGCTTGACAGGGTATAGGAACTATGGCTACACCTTC,NA,TRBJ1-2,TRBD1,TRBV11-2
CASSQGTSSSGANVLTF,TGTGCCAGCAGCCAAGGGACTAGCAGCTCTGGGGCCAACGTCCTGACTTTC,many,TRBJ2-6,TRBD2,TRBV3-1/TRBV3-2